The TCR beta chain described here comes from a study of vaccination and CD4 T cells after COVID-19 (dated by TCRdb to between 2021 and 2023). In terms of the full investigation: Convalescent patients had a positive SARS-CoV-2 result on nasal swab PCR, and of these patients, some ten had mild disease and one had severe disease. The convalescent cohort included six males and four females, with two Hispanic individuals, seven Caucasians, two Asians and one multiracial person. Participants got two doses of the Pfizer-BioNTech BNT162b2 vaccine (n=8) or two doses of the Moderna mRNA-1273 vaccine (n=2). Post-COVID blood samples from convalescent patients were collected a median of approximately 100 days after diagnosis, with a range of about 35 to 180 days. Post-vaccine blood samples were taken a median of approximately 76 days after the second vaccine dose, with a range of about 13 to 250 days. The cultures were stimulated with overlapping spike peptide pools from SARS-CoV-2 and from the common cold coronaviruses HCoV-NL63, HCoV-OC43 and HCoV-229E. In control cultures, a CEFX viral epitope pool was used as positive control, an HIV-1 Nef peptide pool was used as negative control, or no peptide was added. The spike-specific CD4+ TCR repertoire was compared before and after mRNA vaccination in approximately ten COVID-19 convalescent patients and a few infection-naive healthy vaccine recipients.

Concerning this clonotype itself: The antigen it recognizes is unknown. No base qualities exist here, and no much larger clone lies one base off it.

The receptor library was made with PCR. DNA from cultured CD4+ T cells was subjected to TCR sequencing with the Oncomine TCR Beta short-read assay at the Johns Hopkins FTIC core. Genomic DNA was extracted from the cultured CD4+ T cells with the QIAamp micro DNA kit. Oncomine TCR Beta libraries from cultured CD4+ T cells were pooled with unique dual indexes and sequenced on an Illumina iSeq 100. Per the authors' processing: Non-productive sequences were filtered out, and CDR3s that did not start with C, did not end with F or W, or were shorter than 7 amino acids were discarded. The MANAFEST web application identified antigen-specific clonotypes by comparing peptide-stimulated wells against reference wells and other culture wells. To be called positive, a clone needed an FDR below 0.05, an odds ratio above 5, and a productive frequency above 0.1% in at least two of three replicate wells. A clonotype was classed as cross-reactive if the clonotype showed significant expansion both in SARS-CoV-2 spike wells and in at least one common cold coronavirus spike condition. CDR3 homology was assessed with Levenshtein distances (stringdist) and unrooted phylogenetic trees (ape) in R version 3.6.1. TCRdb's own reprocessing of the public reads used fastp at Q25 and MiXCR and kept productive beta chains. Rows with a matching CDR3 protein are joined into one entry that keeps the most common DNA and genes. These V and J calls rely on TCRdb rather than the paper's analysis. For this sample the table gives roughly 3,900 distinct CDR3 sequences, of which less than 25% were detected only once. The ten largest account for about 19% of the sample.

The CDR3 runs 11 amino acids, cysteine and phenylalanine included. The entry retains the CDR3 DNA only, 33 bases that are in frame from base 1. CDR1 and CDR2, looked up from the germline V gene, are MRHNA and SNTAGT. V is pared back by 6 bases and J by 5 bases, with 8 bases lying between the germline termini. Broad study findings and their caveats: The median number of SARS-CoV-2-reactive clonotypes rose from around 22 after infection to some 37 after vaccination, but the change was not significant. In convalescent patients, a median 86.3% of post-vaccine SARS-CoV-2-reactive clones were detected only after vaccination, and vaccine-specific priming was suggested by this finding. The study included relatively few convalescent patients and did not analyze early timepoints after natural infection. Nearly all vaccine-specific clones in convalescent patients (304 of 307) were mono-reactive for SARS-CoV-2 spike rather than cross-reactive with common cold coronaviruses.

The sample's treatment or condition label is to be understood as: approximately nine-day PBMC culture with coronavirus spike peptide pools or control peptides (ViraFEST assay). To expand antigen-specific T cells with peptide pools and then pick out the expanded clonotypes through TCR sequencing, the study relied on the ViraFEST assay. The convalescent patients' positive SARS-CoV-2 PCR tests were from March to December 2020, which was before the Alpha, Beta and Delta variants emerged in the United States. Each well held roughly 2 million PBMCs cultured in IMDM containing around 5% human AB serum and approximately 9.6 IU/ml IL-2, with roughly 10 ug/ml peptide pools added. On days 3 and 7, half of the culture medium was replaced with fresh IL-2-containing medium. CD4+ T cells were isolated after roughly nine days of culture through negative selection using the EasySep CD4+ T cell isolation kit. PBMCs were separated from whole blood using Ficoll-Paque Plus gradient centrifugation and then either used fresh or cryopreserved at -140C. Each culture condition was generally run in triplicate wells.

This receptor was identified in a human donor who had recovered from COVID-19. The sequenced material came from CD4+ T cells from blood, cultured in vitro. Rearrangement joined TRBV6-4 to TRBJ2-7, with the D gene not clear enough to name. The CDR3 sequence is CASSPNNEQYF. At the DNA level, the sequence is TGTGCCAGCAGCCCCAACAACGAGCAGTACTTC.